This T cell receptor (beta chain) came from a study of Graves' ophthalmopathy and Graves' hyperthyroidism (dated by TCRdb to 2016 to 2019). For the wider study: A patient counted as having stable hyperthyroidism if there was no progression to ophthalmopathy within 18 months of follow-up. TCR beta repertoire signatures were used to distinguish Graves' ophthalmopathy from Graves' hyperthyroidism and to predict progression to ophthalmopathy. In total, under 150 blood samples were TCR-sequenced: some 43 ophthalmopathy, under 80 hyperthyroidism and approximately 17 hyperthyroidism-to-ophthalmopathy patients. To explore V-J signatures that distinguish ophthalmopathy from hyperthyroidism, a discovery set of 95 to 100 patients was enrolled, made up of some 41 with ophthalmopathy and fewer than 60 with stable hyperthyroidism. An independent validation cohort was composed of 18 to 20 hyperthyroidism patients and around 16 patients who later progressed from hyperthyroidism to ophthalmopathy. In roughly 6 hyperthyroidism patients, the T-cell repertoire of thyroid tissue was compared with the T-cell repertoire of blood. Following sample collection, hyperthyroidism patients were given methimazole at a starting dose of 30 mg daily, and ophthalmopathy patients were given high-dose intravenous methylprednisolone. On the study overall, not on this receptor specifically: Most of the expanded thyroid clonotypes with a frequency above 0.001 were also detected in blood, and it was suggested that the thyroid immune response may be reflected by blood repertoires. No statistical method was used to predetermine the sample size, and group allocation was not hidden from the investigators. In cross-validation, the 13-signature model distinguished ophthalmopathy from stable hyperthyroidism with less than 90% sensitivity and over 81% specificity, while in the test set the corresponding values were around 79% and 71%. In validation, the model predicted ophthalmopathy progression with nearly 71% sensitivity and 72.22% specificity; some 13 predicted patients were CT-confirmed with GO in a median of 6.5 months.

The CDR3 is 13 residues long, counting both termini. The retained sequence is limited to the CDR3, 39 bases, with the frame set at the first base. At the junction V is shortened by 4 bases and J by 4 bases, with 13 bases in between. Based on the germline V gene (reference sequence), the CDR1 and CDR2 sequences are DFQATT and SNEGSKA. The hyperthyroidism patients were 18 to 65 years old and newly diagnosed, with a disease duration of less than 2 months. Patients were excluded if they had other autoimmune diseases, uncontrolled infections, pregnancy or lactation. Diagnosis relied on clinical symptoms, serum thyroxine, TRAb, thyroid ultrasound and orbital computed tomography. Trizol reagent was used to extract the total RNA, and its quality was then checked on an Agilent 2100 Bioanalyzer. Remarks on this clonotype: Its cognate antigen has yet to be identified. Since a much larger clone is just one base distant, this may be a read error. This likely comes from a read error, as the CDR3 has no conserved phenylalanine or tryptophan at its end.

For repertoire sequencing, the TCR beta CDR3 regions were amplified from RNA transcripts. A first-round RT-PCR used HTBI primers with the Qiagen OneStep RT-PCR kit, followed by a second-round multiplex PCR, size selection and purification. Libraries were sequenced paired-end with 100 bp reads on an Illumina HiSeq2000. Turning to the authors' computational methods: SOAPnuke was used to process the reads, removing any read that contained adapters or uncalled bases, had a mean Phred below 15, or lacked an exact match to the constant primer or identifier. High-quality paired reads were merged with COPE v1.2.5. Clonotypes were defined as unique nucleotide sequences and were aligned to IMGT TRB V, D and J references using MiTCR v1.1. Only V-J combinations with frequency above 0.0001 were analysed, covering about 99% of repertoires. For each V-J combination, a TCR clonal expansion and chaos score was defined as the ratio of F50 clonal expansion to chaos observed in the TCRdist matrix. Welch's t-statistics and random forest were used to narrow the features down to over ten V-J combinations, which were then fed into a naive Bayes classifier. The Morisita-Horn index was used to measure how similar the thyroid and blood repertoires were. TCRdb trimmed the raw reads at Q25, called clones with MiXCR and kept productive beta chains. Each entry is one CDR3 protein sequence, shown with its most common DNA and genes. Here the V and J calls rest on TCRdb's processing, not on the authors' analysis. The sample records around 1.1 million distinct CDR3 sequences, 36% of which are singletons. The ten most abundant clones make up over 8.5% of the sample.

This receptor was identified in an adult man with Graves' hyperthyroidism. Sequenced sample: peripheral blood or thyroid tissue (not recorded which). This sequence uses TRBV20-1 and TRBJ1-1; the D gene cannot be resolved reliably. The DNA reads TGCAGTGCTATAGGGCGGCTTACCACTGAAGCTTTCCTT. The resulting protein is CSAIGRLTTEAFL.